Detailed here is one T cell receptor beta chain. Its antigen is not known. The sample is drawn from a study of cytomegalovirus exposure and HLA in healthy donors. Study context: Of over 300 genotyped donors, around 84% clustered with self-reported Caucasian donors. Study-level results: Researchers catalogued 164 TCR beta chains as cytomegalovirus-associated. Likely technical artifact: a cluster of highly shared sequence variants. Analyzed later, association rates of TCRs varied across HLA loci, with DRB1 most and HLA-C fewest.

The PCR used 60 Vbeta and 13 Jbeta primers. This table comes from immunoSEQ multiplex PCR, and its TCRdb copy is limited to in-frame clones, with some not included. The data show 150,000 to 200,000 clones, around 85% seen once. This CDR3 has 14 amino acids. The germline CDR1 and CDR2 sequences are MNHEY and SVGAGI. Deletions cut 7 bases from V and 5 bases from J, with 15 bases between. The chain couples TRBV6-5 to TRBJ2-1; no firm D call. The source of this sequence is a man in his late teens or twenties in good health and CMV-seropositive. The sequencing sample was made of PBMCs. CDR3 in DNA: TGTGCCAGCATCCAGGCAGGTGATAACAATGAGCAGTTCTTC. This sequence encodes CASIQAGDNNEQFF.